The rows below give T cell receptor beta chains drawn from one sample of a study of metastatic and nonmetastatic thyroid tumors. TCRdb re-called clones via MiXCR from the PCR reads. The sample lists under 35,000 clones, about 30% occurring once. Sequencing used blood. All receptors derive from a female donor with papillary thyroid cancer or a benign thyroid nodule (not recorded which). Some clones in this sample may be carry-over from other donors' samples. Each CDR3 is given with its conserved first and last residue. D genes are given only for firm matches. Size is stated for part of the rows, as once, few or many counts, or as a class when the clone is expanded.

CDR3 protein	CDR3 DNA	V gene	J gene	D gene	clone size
CASSLRGLRGYTF	TGTGCCAGCAGCCTAAGGGGGCTAAGGGGCTACACCTTC	TRBV11-2	TRBJ1-2	TRBD1	many
CASSESSFWDEQYF	TGTGCCAGCAGTGAATCGTCTTTTTGGGACGAGCAGTACTTC	TRBV25-1	TRBJ2-7	NA	NA
CASSQAPWDRANYGYTF	TGCGCCAGCAGCCAAGCCCCCTGGGACCGAGCTAACTATGGCTACACCTTC	TRBV4-3	TRBJ1-2	NA	many
CASSLVTGGRDTQYF	TGTGCCAGCAGCTTAGTAACGGGGGGCAGGGATACGCAGTATTTT	TRBV7-2	TRBJ2-3	NA	many
CASSQDQAGGREKLFF	TGCGCCAGCAGCCAAGACCAGGCAGGGGGCCGAGAAAAACTGTTTTTT	TRBV4-1	TRBJ1-4	TRBD1	medium-sized
CASSPNRGSYNSPLHF	TGTGCCAGCAGTCCAAACAGGGGTTCCTATAATTCACCCCTCCACTTT	TRBV27	TRBJ1-6	TRBD1	few
CASSPLGKSGNEQYF	TGCGCCAGCAGCCCCCTAGGGAAATCGGGGAACGAGCAGTACTTC	TRBV5-1	TRBJ2-7	NA	many
CASSSLTGCLYGYTF	TGTGCCAGCAGCTCCCTGACAGGGTGTTTATATGGCTACACCTTC	TRBV11-2	TRBJ1-2	TRBD1	NA
CASSLDRVTDTQYF	TGTGCCAGCAGCCTAGACAGGGTCACAGATACGCAGTATTTT	TRBV7-3	TRBJ2-3	TRBD1	many
CASSFSRQGLNTEAFF	TGTGCCAGCAGCTTTTCCCGACAGGGCTTGAACACTGAAGCTTTCTTT	TRBV11-2	TRBJ1-1	TRBD1	many
CASSPLGSVDTQYF	TGTGCCAGCAGCCCCTTGGGGTCGGTAGATACGCAGTATTTT	TRBV7-2	TRBJ2-3	NA	many
CASSGQPNTEAFF	TGTGCCAGCAGTGGACAGCCGAACACTGAAGCTTTCTTT	TRBV2	TRBJ1-1	NA	many
CASSPIVANSYNEQFF	TGCGCCAGCAGCCCGATAGTGGCGAACTCCTACAATGAGCAGTTCTTC	TRBV5-1	TRBJ2-1	NA	NA
CASSGGTATYKEQFF	TGTGCCAGCAGTGGAGGGACAGCGACCTACAAAGAGCAGTTCTTC	TRBV6-1	TRBJ2-1	TRBD1	NA
CASSHDGTNTGEMFF	TGTGCCAGCAGCCACGACGGGACGAACACCGGGGAGATGTTTTTT	TRBV7-2	TRBJ2-2	NA	NA
CASKGQGVTGELFF	TGCGCCAGCAAGGGACAGGGGGTGACCGGGGAGCTGTTTTTT	TRBV5-1	TRBJ2-2	TRBD1	many
CSARDGDNQRETQYF	TGCAGTGCTAGAGATGGCGACAATCAGCGAGAGACCCAGTACTTC	TRBV20-1	TRBJ2-5	NA	many
CASSFYDNEQFF	TGTGCCAGCAGCTTTTATGACAATGAGCAGTTCTTC	TRBV7-2	TRBJ2-1	NA	many
CASCVEAEGGYTF	TGTGCCAGCTGTGTGGAGGCAGAGGGTGGCTACACCTTC	TRBV2	TRBJ1-2	NA	NA
CASSAAQGGITSGNTIYF	TGTGCCAGCTCAGCAGCCCAGGGGGGAATAACCTCTGGAAACACCATATATTTT	TRBV18	TRBJ1-3	TRBD1	NA
CSARDLCLTSGRPDLVWQFF	TGCAGTGCTAGAGATCTTTGTTTGACTAGCGGGAGGCCCGACCTAGTGTGGCAGTTCTTC	TRBV20-1	TRBJ2-1	TRBD2	NA
CASSYRDRDPEAFF	TGTGCCAGCAGTTACAGGGACAGGGACCCCGAAGCTTTCTTT	TRBV6-5	TRBJ1-1	TRBD1	many
CAWSGGGTRYEQYF	TGTGCCTGGAGTGGTGGCGGGACAAGATACGAGCAGTACTTC	TRBV30	TRBJ2-7	NA	NA
CASSGTEDNYGYTF	TGTGCCAGCTCCGGGACAGAGGATAACTATGGCTACACCTTC	TRBV24-1	TRBJ1-2	TRBD1	many
CASSLVAAGNNEQFF	TGCGCCAGCAGCTTGGTAGCAGCGGGGAACAATGAGCAGTTCTTC	TRBV5-1	TRBJ2-1	TRBD2	NA
CASSLVAQETQYF	TGTGCCAGCAGTTTAGTGGCCCAAGAGACCCAGTACTTC	TRBV12-3/TRBV12-4	TRBJ2-5	NA	many
CASTLLDRLSSYNEQFF	TGTGCCAGCACCCTCCTGGACAGGCTTTCCTCCTACAATGAGCAGTTCTTC	TRBV7-3	TRBJ2-1	TRBD1	NA
CASSSTEGRYIQYF	TGTGCCAGCAGCTCCACGGAAGGGAGATACATTCAGTACTTC	TRBV7-2	TRBJ2-4	NA	NA
CASAPGKLNTEAFF	TGTGCCAGCGCCCCAGGAAAGCTGAACACTGAAGCTTTCTTT	TRBV19	TRBJ1-1	NA	few
CDSSGTGSGDTQYF	TGTGACAGCAGTGGGACAGGGTCGGGTGACACCCAGTACTTC	TRBV2	TRBJ2-5	TRBD1	NA
CASSHLGGSYNEQLF	TGCGCCAGCAGCCACCTAGGGGGTTCGTACAATGAGCAGTTATTC	TRBV4-3	TRBJ2-1	NA	NA
CASSGLAGGFYEQFF	TGTGCCAGCAGCGGACTAGCGGGAGGGTTCTATGAGCAGTTCTTC	TRBV9	TRBJ2-1	TRBD2	NA
CASSLDLRSEQFF	TGTGCCAGCAGCTTAGATCTCAGAAGTGAGCAGTTCTTC	TRBV11-2	TRBJ2-1	NA	NA
CASSIRDEKLFF	TGTGCCAGTAGTATCAGGGATGAAAAACTGTTTTTT	TRBV19	TRBJ1-4	NA	many
CSAPTQRGPSYEQYF	TGCAGTGCCCCTACCCAGAGGGGTCCCTCCTACGAGCAGTACTTC	TRBV20-1	TRBJ2-7	NA	NA
CASSLESGLAGTESFF	TGCGCCAGCAGCTTGGAGTCAGGGTTGGCCGGGACTGAATCTTTCTTT	TRBV5-1	TRBJ1-1	NA	once
CSASSQLAGGFGETQYF	TGCAGTGCTAGTAGTCAGCTAGCGGGAGGGTTTGGGGAGACCCAGTACTTC	TRBV20-1	TRBJ2-5	TRBD2	many
CASRIQGLTEAFF	TGTGCCAGCAGAATACAGGGGTTGACTGAAGCTTTCTTT	TRBV6-2/TRBV6-3	TRBJ1-1	TRBD1	many
CASSLGGTGNTGGLFF	TGTGCCAGCAGCTTAGGTGGGACAGGGAACACCGGGGGGCTGTTTTTT	TRBV7-6	TRBJ2-2	TRBD1	NA
CASSVTGGMESEAFF	TGTGCCAGCAGCGTGACAGGGGGCATGGAAAGTGAAGCTTTCTTT	TRBV9	TRBJ1-1	TRBD1	NA
CASSQDASSYEQYF	TGCGCCAGCAGCCAGGACGCTAGCTCCTACGAGCAGTACTTC	TRBV5-1	TRBJ2-7	NA	many
CASSQPAAGLHEQYF	TGCGCCAGCAGCCAACCGGCGGCAGGCCTGCACGAGCAGTACTTC	TRBV4-1	TRBJ2-7	NA	NA
CSARDEQSATDTQYF	TGCAGTGCTAGAGATGAACAGTCGGCCACAGATACGCAGTATTTT	TRBV20-1	TRBJ2-3	NA	NA
CASSLSSDGWSTEAFF	TGTGCCAGCAGTTTATCCTCGGACGGCTGGAGCACTGAAGCTTTCTTT	TRBV27	TRBJ1-1	NA	medium-sized
CASSMGHSYEQYF	TGTGCCAGTAGTATGGGACACTCCTACGAGCAGTACTTC	TRBV19	TRBJ2-7	NA	few
CASSLWGTDQPQHF	TGTGCCAGCAGCTTATGGGGAACCGATCAGCCCCAGCATTTT	TRBV11-2	TRBJ1-5	NA	many
CASGAPGPQYF	TGTGCCAGCGGCGCCCCGGGACCCCAGTACTTC	TRBV27	TRBJ2-5	NA	many
CASSLGGSETEAFF	TGTGCCAGCAGCTTAGGGGGCAGCGAAACTGAAGCTTTCTTT	TRBV7-9	TRBJ1-1	NA	NA
CASSYSMVEGRSNQPQHF	TGTGCCAGCAGTTACTCAATGGTGGAGGGGCGGTCTAATCAGCCCCAGCATTTT	TRBV6-2/TRBV6-3	TRBJ1-5	NA	many
CASSLAGAVSEQYF	TGTGCCAGCTCCCTAGCGGGAGCGGTATCCGAGCAGTACTTC	TRBV18	TRBJ2-7	TRBD2	many